Each of the 28 T cell receptor beta chains below was sequenced from the same sample in a study of T cells in Graves' hyperthyroidism and ophthalmopathy (dated by TCRdb to about 2019). The library came from multiplex PCR. The instrument was an Illumina HiSeq 2000. TCR beta CDR3 regions were amplified from RNA transcripts. A first-round RT-PCR of the TCR CDR3 used the HTBI primer set with the Qiagen OneStep RT-PCR kit. The public reads were reprocessed in TCRdb via fastp at Q25 and MiXCR, keeping in-frame beta chains. Entries are consolidated by CDR3 protein sequence, retaining the most common genes and DNA. The table for this sample lists about 640,000 distinct CDR3 sequences; about 14% of them were counted only once. Jointly, the top ten make up approximately 13% of the sample. Material: blood. These receptors were collected from a woman between 50 and 59 years old with Graves' ophthalmopathy.

There are many counts of this clonotype. In DNA, the CDR3 is TGTGCCAGCAGCGGGGGACAGGGCTCCTACAATGAGCAGTTCTTC. Protein sequence: CASSGGQGSYNEQFF. The rearrangement joins TRBV3-1 to TRBJ2-1; 9 bases are a match to TRBD1. Germline V gene sequence: CDR1 LGHDT, CDR2 YNNKEL (reference sequence). The J segment lost 0 bases and the V segment lost 5 bases, leaving 2 bases of the junction unmatched. The CDR3 sequence is 15 residues long.

This clonotype has only one observation. The chain recombines TRBV19 with TRBJ1-4, with D possibly being TRBD1 (6 bases). The CDR3 is 15 residues long. Trimming took off 3 bases at V and 6 bases at J, with 14 bases between the two ends. Germline V gives CDR1 LNHDA, CDR2 SQIVND (reference sequence). The CDR3 nucleotides read TGTGCCAGTAGTATCGGAGGACAGCCTTATGAAAAACTGTTTTTT. Translating it yields CASSIGGQPYEKLFF.

This clonotype was counted many times. The chain joins TRBV15 to TRBJ2-7; D is perhaps TRBD1 (5 bases). CDR3 length equals 14 residues. Between the trimmed V and J ends, which lost 0 bases and 5 bases, there was a span of 11 bases. CDR1 is LNHNV and CDR2 is YYDKDF in the germline V gene (reference sequence). The CDR3 DNA follows: TGTGCCACCAGCAGAGACAGGGATATAAACGAGCAGTACTTC. Translated: CATSRDRDINEQYF.

This chain connects TRBV30 to TRBJ2-7; tentatively, D is TRBD1 or TRBD2 (5 bases each). Germline V gives CDR1 GTSNPN, CDR2 SVGIG (reference sequence). V shed 5 bases and J shed 3 bases, with 11 bases lying between them. This CDR3 comprises 12 residues. CDR3 sequence reads: CAWGTDFYEQYF. The CDR3 DNA reads as TGTGCCTGGGGGACCGACTTCTACGAGCAGTACTTC.

Many counts were recorded for this clonotype. The genes are TRBV6-1 and TRBJ2-7; a weak D match, TRBD1 (6 bases). CDR1 is MNHNS, CDR2 SASEGT, per germline. Trimming shortened V by 6 bases and J by 4 bases, and 16 bases separated the two germline ends. This CDR3 has 14 residues. The CDR3 is CASSRTADVYEQYF. The CDR3 region has the DNA TGTGCCAGCAGCAGGACAGCTGATGTATACGAGCAGTACTTC.

The chain uses TRBV12-3 or TRBV12-4 and TRBJ1-1; no reliable D call. CDR3 length equals 11 residues. V was shortened by 6 bases and J by 9 bases, with 11 bases between the two germline ends. DNA for the CDR3: TGTGCCAGCAGCTCTCAACGGAAAGCTTTCTTT. It specifies CASSSQRKAFF.

This clonotype was observed at least ten times. The chain is built from TRBV6-5 and TRBJ2-2, with 9 positions matching TRBD2. V was pared by 0 bases and J by 7 bases, with 6 bases of the junction left unmatched. The CDR3 is made up of 16 amino acids. Germline CDR1 is MNHEY and CDR2 is SVGAGI. In nucleotides, the CDR3 is TGTGCCAGCAGTTACTCTTCCCGCGGGGGGGTCGGGGAGCTGTTTTTT. It specifies CASSYSSRGGVGELFF.

This clonotype was observed many times. The CDR3: CASRSGQGVVYGYTF. For the CDR3, the DNA is TGTGCCAGCAGGTCGGGACAGGGGGTAGTCTATGGCTACACCTTC. The chain employs TRBV6-1 and TRBJ1-2; 11 bases are shared with TRBD1. The CDR3 runs to 15 residues. The germline V gene has CDR1 MNHNS and CDR2 SASEGT. After removal of 6 bases from V and 4 bases from J, the junction contained 7 bases not matched to a gene.

This clonotype was counted a few times. This chain joins TRBV30 and TRBJ2-5, with 10 bases lining up with TRBD1. The CDR3 totals 14 residues. Germline trimming cut 5 bases from V and 1 base from J; bases unmatched to any gene: 4. Germline loops: CDR1 GTSNPN, CDR2 SVGIG (reference sequence). The CDR3 sequence: CAWGGQGGQETQYF. As DNA, the CDR3 is TGTGCCTGGGGTGGACAGGGGGGCCAAGAGACCCAGTACTTC. Based on the CDR3 plus reference TRBV30 and TRBJ2-5, the full variable domain is SQTIHQWPATLVQPVGSPLSLECTVEGTSNPNLYWYRQAAGRGLQLLFYSVGIGQISSEVPQNLSASRPQDRQFILSSKKLLLSDSGFYLCAWGGQGGQETQYFGPGTRLLVL.

This clonotype was seen at least ten times. The gene calls are TRBV29-1 and TRBJ2-5; D may be TRBD1 (5 bases). V was shortened by 4 bases and J by 5 bases, with 11 bases between the two germline ends. The germline gives CDR1 SQVTM, CDR2 ANQGSEA. The CDR3 is made up of 12 amino acids. The CDR3 region is CSVGNRGETQYF. The DNA for the CDR3 is TGCAGCGTTGGAAATAGGGGCGAGACCCAGTACTTC.

This clonotype was counted between two and nine times. V gene TRBV20-1 combines with J gene TRBJ1-5; no firm D call. This CDR3 region has 15 residues. V lost 0 bases to trimming and J lost 2 bases, with 11 bases between them. Germline lookup yields CDR1 DFQATT and CDR2 SNEGSKA (reference sequence). For the CDR3, the DNA is TGCAGTGCTAGAGATTTCGAATGGGGCAATCAGCCCCAGCATTTT. Translation: CSARDFEWGNQPQHF.

This chain links TRBV5-1 with TRBJ2-6; D possibly corresponds to TRBD1 (5 bases). The CDR3 totals 15 residues. The ends were cut back, 6 bases at V and 2 bases at J, with 12 bases in the middle. Germline values: CDR1 SGHRS, CDR2 YFSETQ. CDR3 residues: CASNNGRAGANVLTF. The CDR3, as DNA: TGCGCCAGCAACAATGGCAGGGCTGGGGCCAACGTCCTGACTTTC.

The V and J genes are TRBV9 and TRBJ2-7; 9 bases fit TRBD2. Germline loops: CDR1 SGDLS, CDR2 YYNGEE. This CDR3 has 17 amino acids. V shed 0 bases and J 4 bases; nucleotides not matched to a gene: 11. The CDR3 sequence is CASSVDPLAGTLYEQYF. The CDR3 nucleotides are TGTGCCAGCAGCGTAGATCCCCTAGCGGGGACACTTTACGAGCAGTACTTC.

This clonotype has at least ten counts. V is TRBV5-1 and J is TRBJ2-3, with 14 bases fitting TRBD2. J lost 5 bases, V lost 0 bases, and 14 bases had no gene match. Germline CDR1 and CDR2: SGHRS and YFSETQ. This CDR3 is 20 amino acids long. CDR3 sequence (DNA): TGCGCCAGCAGCTTGGTTGGACTAGCGGGAGGAATGGAAGCGGGAGATACGCAGTATTTT. Translating gives CASSLVGLAGGMEAGDTQYF.

The chain carries TRBV4-1 and TRBJ2-3, with 9 bases that match TRBD2. There are 16 residues in the CDR3. Trimming removed 2 bases from V and 1 base from J; junction bases left unmatched: 4. The germline gives CDR1 MGHRA, CDR2 YSYEKL. The CDR3 spells CASSQFSGSGTDTQYF. The CDR3 DNA reads TGCGCCAGCAGCCAATTTAGCGGGAGTGGCACAGATACGCAGTATTTT.

This clonotype was counted ten times or more. The CDR3 here is CASSEPGLAGGETQYF. In DNA, the CDR3 is TGTGCCAGCAGTGAGCCGGGACTAGCGGGAGGCGAGACCCAGTACTTC. This rearrangement joins TRBV2 to TRBJ2-5, with 15 positions matching TRBD2. The V segment lost 3 bases and the J segment 5 bases; nucleotides outside the gene matches: 4. CDR1 and CDR2 from the germline V gene are SNHLY and FYNNEI. CDR3 length: 16 amino acids.

This clonotype was detected many times. The chain links TRBV12-3 or TRBV12-4 to TRBJ1-5; D perhaps matches TRBD1 (5 bases). Trimming removed 5 bases at V and 1 base at J, with 15 bases between. The CDR3 runs to 16 residues. In nucleotides, the CDR3 is TGTGCCAGCAGTGCGGGACGCCAAGGGAGCAATCAGCCCCAGCATTTT. Its protein is CASSAGRQGSNQPQHF.

This clonotype showed up many times. V is TRBV6-1 and J is TRBJ2-1, with TRBD1 as a possible D gene (5 bases). V was clipped by 5 bases and J by 1 base, with 12 bases between them. CDR3 length equals 15 residues. CDR1 and CDR2 (germline): MNHNS, SASEGT. CDR3: CASSRQWDSYNEQFF. For the CDR3, the DNA is TGTGCCAGCAGTAGACAGTGGGATTCCTACAATGAGCAGTTCTTC.

The rearrangement links TRBV19 to TRBJ2-5, with D unclear. V lost 1 base and J 0 bases, leaving 12 bases between the germline ends. The CDR3 is 16 amino acids. In germline, CDR1 is LNHDA, CDR2 SQIVND (reference sequence). CDR3 loop: CASSIGGDFYQETQYF. For the CDR3, the DNA is TGTGCCAGTAGTATAGGTGGGGATTTTTACCAAGAGACCCAGTACTTC.

This clonotype was seen ten or more times. The chain has TRBV3-1 and TRBJ2-1, with 7 bases aligning to TRBD2. This CDR3 comprises 15 residues. The V segment lost 10 bases and the J segment 6 bases; nucleotides outside the gene matches: 15. Germline V gives CDR1 LGHDT, CDR2 YNNKEL (reference sequence). The CDR3 sequence: CATNDVIGGSNEQFF. The CDR3 nucleotides read TGTGCCACTAACGACGTTATAGGCGGGAGCAATGAGCAGTTCTTC.

Details on this clonotype: With a much larger clone just one base away, this may be a read error. The chain is built from TRBV13 and TRBJ2-2; 9 bases agree with TRBD2. From germline, CDR1 is PRHDT and CDR2 FYEKMQ (reference sequence). This CDR3 contains 16 residues. The CDR3: CASSFLPAGGNGEPFF. The CDR3 bases are TGTGCCAGCAGCTTCCTTCCGGCGGGAGGGAACGGGGAGCCGTTTTTT.

This chain uses TRBV29-1 with TRBJ2-7; the match to TRBD1 covers 7 bases. V was pared by 4 bases and J by 3 bases, with 3 bases of the junction left unmatched. This CDR3 spans 12 amino acids. The germline V gene encodes CDR1 SQVTM and CDR2 ANQGSEA. CDR3 nucleotides: TGCAGCGTTGGGGGACAGAGCTACGAGCAGTACTTC. Its protein product is CSVGGQSYEQYF.

This clonotype has only a few counts. V usage is TRBV20-1 and J usage is TRBJ2-3, with D uncertain. This CDR3 comprises 15 residues. With 6 bases removed from V and 0 bases from J, the gap between germline ends came to 16 bases. CDR1 is DFQATT and CDR2 is SNEGSKA in the germline V gene (reference sequence). The CDR3 sequence is CSAQVSATSTDTQYF. CDR3 coding DNA: TGCAGTGCCCAGGTATCGGCGACTAGCACAGATACGCAGTATTTT.

Notes on this clonotype: A much larger clone sits a single nucleotide away, making a read error possible. The V and J genes are TRBV13 and TRBJ2-3, with 12 bases matching TRBD2. Germline loops: CDR1 PRHDT, CDR2 FYEKMQ (reference sequence). This CDR3 has 16 residues. This chain's CDR3 is CASSLTSGSNTDAQYF. The CDR3 DNA follows: TGTGCCAGCAGCTTGACTAGCGGGAGTAATACAGATGCGCAGTATTTT.

Ten or more counts support this clonotype. The gene calls are TRBV19 and TRBJ2-2; the D gene is possibly TRBD1 (6 bases). CDR1 LNHDA and CDR2 SQIVND come from the germline V gene (reference sequence). The V end was cut by 5 bases, the J end by 3 bases, with 19 bases between. The CDR3 runs 17 residues. The CDR3 sequence: CASSEGRGIQDTGELFF. The DNA for the CDR3 is TGTGCCAGTAGTGAGGGAAGGGGGATCCAAGACACCGGGGAGCTGTTTTTT.

This clonotype came up a few times. The CDR3 reads CASSLLQGGSGELFF. The CDR3 coding sequence is TGCGCCAGCAGCTTGTTGCAGGGGGGATCCGGGGAGCTGTTTTTT. The genes are TRBV5-1 and TRBJ2-2; a weak D match, TRBD1 (7 bases). The CDR3 has 15 amino acids. V gave up 1 base and J gave up 6 bases, with 13 bases separating them. Germline CDR1 reads SGHRS; CDR2 reads YFSETQ.

In regard to this clonotype: A much larger clone lies a single base off, so this may be a read error. V is TRBV4-3 and J is TRBJ2-7; D tentatively fits TRBD1 or TRBD2 (5 bases each). CDR1 is LGHNA, CDR2 YSLEER, per germline. The CDR3 sequence is 15 residues long. V lost 4 bases and J 2 bases, leaving 15 bases between the germline ends. The CDR3 coding sequence is TGCGCCAGCAGCCGAGTCCGGGGCAGGGCCTACGAGCAGTACTTC. Its translation: CASSRVRGRAYEQYF.

This clonotype came up a few times. This may come from a read error, since a much larger clone is one base off. The chain links TRBV12-3 or TRBV12-4 to TRBJ2-1; 8 nucleotides match TRBD2. The CDR3 is 14 residues long. The CDR3 protein is CTSRLAGRNNEQFF. CDR3 sequence (DNA): TGTACCAGCAGGTTAGCGGGGAGGAACAATGAGCAGTTCTTC.